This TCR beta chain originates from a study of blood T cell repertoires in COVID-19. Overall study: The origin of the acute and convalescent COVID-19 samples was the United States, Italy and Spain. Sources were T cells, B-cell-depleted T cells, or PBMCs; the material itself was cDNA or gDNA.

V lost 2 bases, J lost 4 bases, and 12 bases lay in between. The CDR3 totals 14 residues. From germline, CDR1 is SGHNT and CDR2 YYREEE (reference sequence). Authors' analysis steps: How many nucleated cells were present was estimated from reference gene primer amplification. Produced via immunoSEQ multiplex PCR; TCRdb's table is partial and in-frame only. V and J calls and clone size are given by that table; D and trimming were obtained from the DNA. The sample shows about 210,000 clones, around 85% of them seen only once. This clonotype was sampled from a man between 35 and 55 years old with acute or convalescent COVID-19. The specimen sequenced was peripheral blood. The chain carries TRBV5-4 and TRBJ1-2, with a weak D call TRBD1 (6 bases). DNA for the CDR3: TGTGCCAGCAGCTTTTGGGACATCGGCTATGGCTACACCTTC. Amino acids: CASSFWDIGYGYTF. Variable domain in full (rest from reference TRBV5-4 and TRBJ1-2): ETGVTQSPTHLIKTRGQQVTLRCSSQSGHNTVSWYQQALGQGPQFIFQYYREEENGRGNFPPRFSGLQFPNYSSELNVNALELDDSALYLCASSFWDIGYGYTFGSGTRLTVV.